This T cell receptor beta chain was documented in a study of shared clonotypes between healthy human individuals (dated by TCRdb to between 2020 and 2021). For context, the study as a whole: The cohort included a few men and a couple of women between 18 and 49 years of age. Libraries were prepared and TCR repertoires were sequenced by different laboratories using diverse techniques, in order to increase sequencing depth and limit assay-specific biases. Between about 0.8 and 9 billion PBMCs per donor were obtained by leukapheresis. Per donor, three plates each were used for CD4 naive and CD4 memory, two for CD8 naive, and one for CD8 memory. Blood TCR repertoires of 5 or 6 healthy adults were deeply sequenced to estimate repertoire size and the extent of clonotype sharing between individuals. Broad study findings and their caveats: Even with the large sequencing depth, rarefaction of the sorted-subset datasets indicated that sequencing was incomplete. Compared with non-shared clonotypes, the clonotypes found in all four sorted-subset donors had higher generation probabilities. Larger estimated clonotype richness was generally found for naive subsets than for memory subsets. Sampling was restricted to blood, and TCR repertoires in tissue are likely to differ from TCR repertoires in blood. When a few donors were compared, the shared fraction of clonotypes was roughly 5% for naive CD4, approximately 3.5% for naive CD8, roughly 2.3% for memory CD4, and around 0.4% for memory CD8. The small number of donors limited the genetic and exposure-history diversity represented. Pairwise subsampling led to the expectation that sequencing depth would affect the degree of clonotype sharing among donors.

CD8 naive samples were CD45RO-negative cells positively selected for CCR7, giving a CD45RA+CCR7+ population that excluded TemRA cells. The donors were healthy, HIV-negative adults with no recently reported acute infections or vaccinations. Every donor was a Caucasian adult residing in Nashville, Tennessee, USA. After blood collection by leukapheresis, PBMCs were isolated using Ficoll-Histopaque density gradient centrifugation and then cryopreserved in the vapor phase of liquid nitrogen. Analytical flow cytometry was used to check the purity and quantity of every magnetically sorted T cell population. Each sorted fraction had its genomic DNA isolated and then quantified by UV absorbance on a Nanodrop 2000c. From its cysteine to its phenylalanine, the CDR3 spans 18 amino acids. CDR3 DNA is the only sequence kept; it has 54 bases, read in frame from the first base. V and J lose 4 bases and 0 bases, and a span of 19 bases separates them. The germline V gene (reference sequence) supplies CDR1 SGHNT and CDR2 YYREEE.

About this clone: Its antigen target is currently unknown. No qualities accompany the bases; no much larger clone lies one base away.

Using the deep immunoSEQ assay, TCR CDR3 regions were amplified from genomic DNA by multiplex PCR. Genomic DNA extracted from each cell subset was distributed evenly over all wells of several immunoSEQ 96-well plates, and each plate served as one replicate. For sorted subsets, each replicate PCR was loaded with around 220 ng genomic DNA, equivalent to approximately 33,000 T cell genomes. Purified libraries were measured with a Qubit 3.0 fluorometer, size-checked on a Bioanalyzer 2100, and measured again with the KAPA Library Quantification kit. Every immunoSEQ 96-well plate was sequenced on a dedicated single-read 150-cycle Illumina NextSeq 550 flow cell. For the original study's pipeline: Because only junctional sequences without quality scores were contained in the immunoSEQ output, filtering matching that applied to full-length reads could not be performed. Sequences were annotated with PyIR, a Python wrapper for IgBLAST v1.9, using IMGT germline references to assign V/J genes and CDR3. Reads with weak V/J assignments (E-value above 1e-6), missing CDR3, stop codons, out-of-frame junctions, or ambiguous translated residues were removed. A V3J clonotype was defined by an identical inferred V gene, J gene, and CDR3 amino acid sequence. Percentage overlap between repertoires was computed as shared unique clonotypes divided by the size of the smaller repertoire. RTK rarefaction, the Chao1 estimator, and Recon v2.1 estimates of unobserved clonotypes were used to assess repertoire richness. For all TCRbeta clonotypes obtained by the gDNA method from a few donors, generation probabilities were computed with OLGA. TCRdb's version of the immuneACCESS table is confined to in-frame rearrangements and falls short of the full clone set. An unresolved V gene accounts for under half of the shortfall where checked; the remainder is of unknown origin. V, J and clone size derive from that table, while D and trimming were established from the DNA sequence. The sample table holds hundreds of thousands of clones, of which 90% to 95% were seen once. The biggest ten clones account for 0.11% of the sample.

This clonotype was obtained from a woman in her 30s in good health. The sequence is built from TRBV5-4 and TRBJ1-4; too little of a D gene remains to name it. Specimen: naive CD8+ T cells sorted from blood. The cell subset or site label corresponds to: CD45RA+CCR7+. For the CDR3, the sequence is CASSRAMIGRSTNEKLFF. The DNA sequence reads TGTGCCAGCAGCAGGGCTATGATCGGCCGATCAACTAATGAAAAACTGTTTTTT.